Described below is a single TCR beta chain sequence and its context. No antigen is known for it. Using unique molecular identifiers, the investigators prepared the TCRbeta library. TCRdb re-called the PCR reads with MiXCR, one entry per CDR3 protein. This sample has 800,000 to 1,000,000 distinct CDR3 sequences, with around 30% found just once. Germline CDR1 reads DFQATT; CDR2 reads SNEGSKA (reference sequence). Trimming removed 5 bases from V and 5 bases from J, with 14 bases in between. CDR3 length: 13 amino acids. This sample was taken from a study of T-cell reconstitution after alpha-beta-depleted transplantation in children. Study outcomes and limitations: Expanded graft clones, several hundred of them, were reportedly the source of alpha-beta T cells about two months after transplant. The study traced high day-60 TCRbeta diversity in some patients to surviving recipient T cells and thymic progenitors. A year post-transplant, T-cell counts and diversity derived mostly from newly produced T cells.

Here the sequenced sample was PBMCs, mostly from graft donor cells, taken 360 days after TCRalphabeta/CD19-depleted stem cell transplant. V and J are TRBV20-1 and TRBJ2-3; tentative D call: TRBD1 (6 bases). This clonotype was obtained from a boy less than two years old who had a stem cell transplant for SCID, so the T cells may come from the graft donor. CDR3 sequence: CSASDSWGDTQYF. CDR3 DNA sequence: TGCAGTGCTTCGGACAGCTGGGGAGATACGCAGTATTTT.